This TCR beta chain emerged from a study of T cell repertoires in ileal Crohn's disease. On the study more broadly: Median disease duration was about 7.9 years; 35% to 45% smoked at surgery. Postoperative therapy was given to about half: eleven to twelve thiopurines, 15 to 20 anti-TNF agents. Notes on the study in general: Mucosal expansions were suggested to be mainly CD8 T cells.

A note on this clone: The antigen remains undetermined.

Germline V CDR1 and CDR2: SGHTA, FQGNSA. The CDR3 length is 13 residues. J gave up 4 bases and V 5 bases, and 3 bases lay outside the gene matches. Measured with immunoSEQ multiplex PCR; TCRdb has only the in-frame clones, and not every one. The sample includes 5,000 or so clones, 69% seen only once; the top ten take approximately 31%. Time point here: neoterminal ileum biopsy at postoperative endoscopy, about 6 months after surgery. Eligibility required adulthood, ileal or ileocolonic Crohn's disease and indicated ileocolonic resection. The rearrangement links TRBV7-2 to TRBJ2-7, with 9 bases fitting TRBD1. The sample consisted of ileal tissue. The origin of this receptor is an adult with Crohn's disease. Written as DNA, the CDR3 is TGTGCCAGCAGCCGGACAGGGGTTTACGAGCAGTACGTC. Its protein product is CASSRTGVYEQYV.